One sample yielded the 9 T cell receptor beta chains listed below, sequenced in a study of beta chain features in type 1 diabetes. cDNA synthesis used the whole RNA isolate, giving expressed TCRB sequences. Sequencing was performed with immunoSEQ multiplex PCR; in TCRdb, only in-frame clones are kept and a portion is missing. The sample contains 150,000 to 160,000 clones, over 8.5% of which appear only once. The sequencing input was central memory CD4+ T cells from blood. The receptor set was obtained from a man between 18 and 29 years old in good health.

The chain recombines TRBV11-3 with TRBJ2-3; D assignment may be TRBD1 or TRBD2 (5 bases each). V was trimmed by 7 bases and J by 1 base, leaving 9 bases between them. The germline CDR1 and CDR2 sequences are SGHNT and YENEEA. The CDR3 totals 13 residues. The CDR3: CASKRGGTDTQYF. The DNA for the CDR3 is TGTGCCAGCAAGCGAGGGGGCACAGATACGCAGTATTTT.

This chain uses TRBV5-1 with TRBJ2-3; no clear D. The CDR3 extends over 16 amino acids. V lost 1 base and J 1 base, leaving 13 bases between the germline ends. Germline V gene data show CDR1 as SGHRS and CDR2 as YFSETQ. CDR3 DNA sequence: TGCGCCAGCAGCTTGTTAGGCCTAGGAGGCACAGATACGCAGTATTTT. As protein: CASSLLGLGGTDTQYF.

The table lists this clone with a few counts. This rearrangement joins TRBV15 to TRBJ1-2, with 7 bases aligning to TRBD1. V shed 1 base and J 8 bases; nucleotides not matched to a gene: 10. Germline lookup yields CDR1 LNHNV and CDR2 YYDKDF (reference sequence). The CDR3 loop spans 15 amino acids. CDR3 nucleotides: TGTGCCACCAGCAGAGGAGACGACAGGGCGCGGGGCTACACCTTC. It is translated as CATSRGDDRARGYTF. The full variable domain, completed using reference TRBV15 and TRBJ1-2, is DAMVIQNPRYQVTQFGKPVTLSCSQTLNHNVMYWYQQKSSQAPKLLFHYYDKDFNNEADTPDNFQSRRPNTSFCFLDIRSPGLGDTAMYLCATSRGDDRARGYTFGSGTRLTVV.

This clone was seen just once. V and J are TRBV9 and TRBJ1-5; 7 nucleotides line up with TRBD1. V shed 2 bases and J 9 bases; nucleotides not matched to a gene: 5. Germline V lookup: CDR1 SGDLS, CDR2 YYNGEE. The CDR3 has 13 residues. The CDR3 DNA sequence: TGTGCCAGCAGCGTCGAGACAGGGTCGCCCCAGCATTTT. Its translation: CASSVETGSPQHF.

The gene calls are TRBV4-1 and TRBJ2-7; no reliable D call. The V gene lost 1 base and the J gene lost 2 bases, with 9 bases spanning the gap. Germline assignment: CDR1 MGHRA and CDR2 YSYEKL. The CDR3 extends over 14 amino acids. The DNA for the CDR3 is TGCGCCAGCAGCCAAGCCTCGACTCCCTACGAGCAGTACTTC. Its protein product is CASSQASTPYEQYF.

This clone was seen more than once but under ten times. V gene TRBV11-2 combines with J gene TRBJ2-4; D may be TRBD1 or TRBD2 (6 bases each). This CDR3 comprises 15 residues. CDR1 and CDR2 (germline): SGHAT, FQNNGV. The V end was cut by 6 bases, the J end by 7 bases, with 19 bases between. CDR3 DNA sequence: TGTGCCAGCAGGAACCCACAGGGACTTGGGAACATTCAGTACTTC. Translated, it gives CASRNPQGLGNIQYF.

The CDR3 sequence: CAWHREGQPQHF. CDR3 nucleotides: TGTGCCTGGCACAGGGAAGGTCAGCCCCAGCATTTT. The chain uses TRBV30 and TRBJ1-5; the D gene is possibly TRBD1 (6 bases). Trimming left V 5 bases short and J 6 bases short, with 11 bases between. CDR1 is GTSNPN, CDR2 SVGIG, per germline (reference sequence). The CDR3 has 12 amino acids.

V usage is TRBV27 and J usage is TRBJ2-7, with 10 bases that match TRBD2. The V and J ends lost 3 bases and 5 bases, in that order; junction bases with no gene match: 4. Germline V gene lookup returns CDR1 MNHEY and CDR2 SMNVEV (reference sequence). This CDR3 region has 14 residues. The CDR3 region has the DNA TGTGCCAGCAGTTTCGGACTAGCGGAGGACGAGCAGTACTTC. This codes for CASSFGLAEDEQYF.

Only a few counts were recorded for this clone. The chain combines TRBV7-2 with TRBJ2-7; 10 bases match TRBD2. V lost 5 bases, J lost 3 bases, and 7 bases stayed unmatched. Germline CDR1 and CDR2: SGHTA and FQGNSA. This CDR3 spans 15 amino acids. The CDR3 is CASSIPGLASYEQYF. CDR3 coding DNA: TGTGCCAGCAGCATCCCGGGACTAGCGAGCTACGAGCAGTACTTC.